The 26 T cell receptor beta chains below were found in one sample sequenced in a study of T cells in Graves' hyperthyroidism and ophthalmopathy (dated by TCRdb to the late 2010s). The library was obtained by multiplex PCR. Sequenced using an Illumina HiSeq 2000. The TCR beta CDR3 regions were amplified from RNA transcripts. For the first round of RT-PCR on the TCR CDR3, the HTBI primer set was used together with the Qiagen OneStep RT-PCR kit. The public sequencing data were trimmed at Q25 with fastp and processed into clonotypes with MiXCR by TCRdb, which kept only in-frame beta chains. Rows merge per CDR3 protein into single entries with the most common DNA and genes. The sample has under 600,000 distinct CDR3 sequences on record, about 16% of them singletons. Jointly, the top ten make up around 3.5% of the sample. The sample comprised blood. Receptors originate from a woman between 40 and 55 years old with Graves' ophthalmopathy.

This clonotype has ten or more counts. V usage is TRBV3-1 and J usage is TRBJ2-7; D tentatively fits TRBD1 or TRBD2 (5 bases each). Trimming took off 3 bases at V and 6 bases at J, with 18 bases between the two ends. The CDR3 has 15 residues. From germline, CDR1 is LGHDT and CDR2 YNNKEL (reference sequence). CDR3 amino acids: CASSQFPGRMGEQYF. The CDR3 nucleotides are TGTGCCAGCAGCCAGTTTCCGGGACGGATGGGCGAGCAGTACTTC.

This clonotype was found a few times. The V gene is TRBV7-9, the J gene TRBJ2-7; either TRBD1 or TRBD2 may fit D (5 bases each). Trimming took 5 bases from V and 3 from J, leaving 14 bases between them. The length of the CDR3 is 14 residues. Germline V lookup: CDR1 SEHNR, CDR2 FQNEAQ (reference sequence). The CDR3 DNA reads TGTGCCAGCAGCCCCGGGACCCGGAACTACGAGCAGTACTTC. Protein sequence: CASSPGTRNYEQYF.

This clonotype was found a few times. The genes are TRBV4-1 and TRBJ1-2; no definite D call. The CDR3 consists of 16 residues. V lost 0 bases, J lost 4 bases, and 15 bases lay in between. Per germline, CDR1 MGHRA and CDR2 YSYEKL. The CDR3: CASSQETLSGGYGYTF. DNA for the CDR3: TGCGCCAGCAGCCAAGAGACGCTATCGGGAGGCTATGGCTACACCTTC.

This clonotype was seen many times. The gene calls are TRBV5-1 and TRBJ2-1; D remains unclear. Germline V CDR1 and CDR2: SGHRS, YFSETQ. The CDR3 is made up of 14 amino acids. V was shortened by 0 bases and J by 7 bases, with 11 bases between the two germline ends. Here the CDR3 reads CASSLGDPRNEQFF. CDR3 bases: TGCGCCAGCAGCTTGGGAGACCCCAGAAATGAGCAGTTCTTC.

This clonotype was counted at least ten times. The chain is built from TRBV30 and TRBJ2-5; no reliable D call. V lost 3 bases and J 4 bases, leaving 9 bases between the germline ends. Germline lookup yields CDR1 GTSNPN and CDR2 SVGIG (reference sequence). CDR3 length: 12 amino acids. The CDR3 loop reads CAWSASLETQYF. In DNA, the CDR3 is TGTGCCTGGAGCGCCTCTCTAGAGACCCAGTACTTC.

This clonotype was picked up many times. The chain couples TRBV5-1 to TRBJ2-2, with unresolved D. Germline V gene lookup returns CDR1 SGHRS and CDR2 YFSETQ. The V end lost 2 bases, the J end lost 9 bases, and 14 bases lay between the germline ends. CDR3 length equals 14 residues. CDR3 in DNA: TGCGCCAGCAGCTTAGGTCTAGTAGACCGGGAGCTGTTTTTT. Translation gives CASSLGLVDRELFF.

This clonotype was detected ten times or more. This chain links TRBV11-2 with TRBJ2-5; D gene uncertain. Germline V gene sequence: CDR1 SGHAT, CDR2 FQNNGV. The V end lost 4 bases, the J end lost 2 bases, and 8 bases lay between the germline ends. The CDR3 spans 13 residues. CDR3 region: CASSYGRQETQYF. The CDR3 nucleotides read TGTGCCAGCAGCTATGGACGACAAGAGACCCAGTACTTC.

The table lists this clonotype with many counts. This rearrangement joins TRBV2 to TRBJ1-2, with 7 bases aligning to TRBD1. Germline trimming cut 7 bases from V and 8 bases from J; bases unmatched to any gene: 7. The CDR3 contains 12 residues. Germline CDR1 SNHLY, CDR2 FYNNEI. The CDR3 loop reads CASNLQGLGYTF. DNA of the CDR3: TGTGCCAGCAACCTACAGGGGCTCGGCTACACCTTC.

The rearrangement links TRBV20-1 to TRBJ1-4; D gene ambiguous. V was trimmed by 6 bases and J by 8 bases, leaving 13 bases between them. The CDR3 runs to 12 residues. The germline CDR1 and CDR2 sequences are DFQATT and SNEGSKA (reference sequence). The CDR3 sequence is CSALDRGEKLFF. The CDR3 DNA reads as TGCAGTGCACTAGACCGAGGGGAAAAACTGTTTTTT.

This clonotype was observed a handful of times. This chain connects TRBV6-1 to TRBJ2-3; TRBD2 matches at 9 bases. Looked up from germline, CDR1 is MNHNS and CDR2 is SASEGT. Trimming took 10 bases from V and 4 from J; bases not matched to a gene: 9. The CDR3 consists of 14 residues. CDR3 nucleotide sequence: TGTGCCATGAGGGCTAGCGGGGTATCAGATACGCAGTATTTT. It translates to CAMRASGVSDTQYF.

The genes are TRBV7-6 and TRBJ2-3, with D perhaps given as TRBD1 or TRBD2 (6 bases each). V lost 5 bases and J lost 9, with 15 bases in between. The CDR3 covers 13 residues. The germline gives CDR1 SGHVS, CDR2 FNYEAQ. CDR3 DNA: TGTGCCAGCAGCGTGGTAGGGGGGCAAACGCAGTATTTT. Protein product: CASSVVGGQTQYF.

This clonotype was picked up a small number of times. V usage is TRBV12-3 or TRBV12-4 and J usage is TRBJ2-1, with TRBD2 as a possible D gene (5 bases). V lost 8 bases to trimming and J lost 5 bases, with 13 bases between them. The CDR3 is 13 residues long. The CDR3 sequence: CASSGTGNNEQFF. The CDR3 region has the DNA TGTGCCAGCTCCGGAACGGGGAACAATGAGCAGTTCTTC.

In nucleotides, the CDR3 is TGCGCCAGCAGCTTGGCCAGGGCCAACAGACCAGCGGGAGGCACAGATACGCAGTATTTT. Amino acid sequence: CASSLARANRPAGGTDTQYF. The rearrangement uses TRBV5-1 and TRBJ2-3, with 8 bases that match TRBD2. CDR1 and CDR2 (germline): SGHRS, YFSETQ. This CDR3 region has 20 residues. Losses at the gene ends were 0 bases for V and 1 base for J; bases not matched to a gene: 16.

This clonotype was picked up many times. The rearrangement joins TRBV7-2 to TRBJ2-3, with 12 bases fitting TRBD2. With V trimmed by 2 bases and J by 1 base, 4 bases remained unmatched. The CDR3 runs to 17 residues. In germline, CDR1 is SGHTA, CDR2 FQGNSA. The CDR3 reads CASSLQASGGGTDTQYF. The CDR3 DNA sequence: TGTGCCAGCAGCTTACAGGCTAGCGGGGGGGGCACAGATACGCAGTATTTT.

This sequence joins TRBV12-3 or TRBV12-4 and TRBJ2-1; no firm D call. Trimming stripped 2 bases from V and 4 bases from J, with 15 bases between. The CDR3 sequence is 16 residues long. CDR3 coding DNA: TGTGCCAGCAGTTTACTTGCCACCGCCAGGTACAATGAGCAGTTCTTC. Translated: CASSLLATARYNEQFF.

The chain joins TRBV5-8 to TRBJ2-6, with D hard to call. This CDR3 is 16 amino acids long. Trimming shortened V by 4 bases and J by 2 bases, and 13 bases separated the two germline ends. Germline loops: CDR1 SGHTS, CDR2 YDEGEE. This CDR3 is CASSPSWVPGANVLTF. CDR3 bases: TGTGCCAGCAGCCCTTCTTGGGTACCTGGGGCCAACGTCCTGACTTTC. Supplemented by reference TRBV5-8 and TRBJ2-6, the full variable domain reads EAGVTQSPTHLIKTRGQQATLRCSPISGHTSVYWYQQALGLGLQFLLWYDEGEERNRGNFPPRFSGRQFPNYSSELNVNALELEDSALYLCASSPSWVPGANVLTFGAGSRLTVL.

At least ten counts were recorded for this clonotype. Here the CDR3 DNA reads TGTGCCAGCAGTTACTCGGGGGGTGGCAATGAGCAGTTCTTC. Its protein product is CASSYSGGGNEQFF. The V and J genes are TRBV6-6 and TRBJ2-1; possibly TRBD2 for D (6 bases). V lost 0 bases and J lost 6, with 9 bases in between. This CDR3 has 14 amino acids. CDR1 and CDR2 (germline): MNHNY, SVGAGI (reference sequence).

This clonotype was seen more than once but under ten times. An end of the junction does not agree with germline; a read error may underlie this. The genes are TRBV5-1 and TRBJ2-5; D is tentatively TRBD1 or TRBD2 (5 bases each). Looked up from germline, CDR1 is SGHRS and CDR2 is YFSETQ. The CDR3 spans 15 residues. The chain's CDR3 is CASSEGLRDQETQYF. CDR3 DNA: TGTGCCAGCAGCGAGGGGCTGAGGGACCAAGAGACCCAGTACTTC.

This chain connects TRBV6-5 to TRBJ2-7, with a tentative D call TRBD2 (5 bases). The CDR3 contains 15 residues. V gave up 2 bases and J gave up 2 bases, with 13 bases separating them. CDR1 MNHEY and CDR2 SVGAGI come from the germline V gene. This CDR3 is CASSYPPSGAYEQYF. In DNA, the CDR3 is TGTGCCAGCAGTTACCCCCCCAGCGGAGCCTACGAGCAGTACTTC.

In this sample, this clonotype turned up a few times. The CDR3 coding sequence is TGTGCCAGCAGTGAAGCGAGCGGTCGCTCCTACAATGAGCAGTTCTTC. Encoded protein: CASSEASGRSYNEQFF. The chain links TRBV6-1 to TRBJ2-1, with TRBD2 as a possible D gene (5 bases). Germline V gene sequence: CDR1 MNHNS, CDR2 SASEGT. There are 16 residues in the CDR3. V dropped 0 bases and J dropped 0 bases, with 9 bases sitting between them.

There are many counts of this clonotype. V gene TRBV6-1 combines with J gene TRBJ2-3; 7 nucleotides line up with TRBD1. J gave up 0 bases and V 7 bases, and 13 bases lay outside the gene matches. The CDR3 is 17 residues long. Germline CDR1 is MNHNS and CDR2 is SASEGT. CDR3 DNA: TGTGCCAGCAAGAGAGGGGACAGTTTTGCTAGCACAGATACGCAGTATTTT. Its protein is CASKRGDSFASTDTQYF.

V gene TRBV6-1 combines with J gene TRBJ2-7, with 9 positions matching TRBD2. V lost 2 bases, J lost 6 bases, and 5 bases stayed unmatched. The CDR3 has 14 amino acids. CDR1 MNHNS and CDR2 SASEGT come from the germline V gene. CDR3 sequence reads: CASSERGGAGEQYF. CDR3 DNA sequence: TGTGCCAGCAGTGAACGCGGGGGGGCCGGCGAGCAGTACTTC.

The gene calls are TRBV6-1 and TRBJ2-4; 11 nucleotides align to TRBD1. Germline V gives CDR1 MNHNS, CDR2 SASEGT. J lost 5 bases, V lost 5 bases, and 11 bases had no gene match. This CDR3 has 17 residues. The CDR3, as DNA: TGTGCCAGCAGTATTGGACAGGGGGCTGGGGGGCAAAACATTCAGTACTTC. This translates into CASSIGQGAGGQNIQYF.

This clonotype was counted a few times. V is TRBV5-1 and J is TRBJ1-4; perhaps TRBD1 as D (6 bases). Germline V gives CDR1 SGHRS, CDR2 YFSETQ. The CDR3 loop spans 16 amino acids. V was cut by 6 bases and J by 0 bases, with 15 bases left in between. The CDR3, as DNA: TGCGCCAGCAACACGGGACACCTTACAACTAATGAAAAACTGTTTTTT. It yields the protein CASNTGHLTTNEKLFF.

The CDR3 DNA follows: TGTGCCAGCAGTTACTCGATAGGGGACAGGGATAGCAATCAGCCCCAGCATTTT. Residues: CASSYSIGDRDSNQPQHF. The chain combines TRBV6-5 with TRBJ1-5; 9 bases align to TRBD1. CDR3 length: 18 residues. Germline CDR1 MNHEY, CDR2 SVGAGI. Trimming removed 0 bases from V and 0 bases from J; junction bases left unmatched: 6.

This chain connects TRBV28 to TRBJ2-3; D is uncertain. This CDR3 region has 12 residues. The V end lost 3 bases, the J end lost 8 bases, and 9 bases lay between the germline ends. CDR1 is MDHEN and CDR2 is SYDVKM in the germline V gene. CDR3: CASSFVGSTQYF. CDR3 nucleotides: TGTGCCAGCAGTTTCGTGGGAAGTACGCAGTATTTT.